The TCR beta chain under discussion was sequenced for a study of CD8+ T cells in alopecia areata. Regarding the study as a whole: The study found TCR sharing across patients less clear than in mice, possibly for HLA reasons. Greater clonality was observed in lesional scalp samples, especially alopecia totalis/universalis, versus normal scalp.

cDNA reverse transcribed from extracted RNA served as the sequencing template. TCRdb's copy holds only in-frame clones and misses some; the assay was immunoSEQ multiplex PCR. The sample has 100,000 to 150,000 clones, approximately 47% seen once. Patients with alopecia areata provided lesional scalp punch biopsies as well as peripheral blood. Of note for this clone: Its target is not known.

Germline-derived CDR1 and CDR2 are PRHDT and FYEKMQ (reference sequence). The CDR3 length is 13 residues. V was cut by 4 bases and J by 5 bases, with 9 bases left in between. The source is a human donor with alopecia areata. Sequencing was performed on NKG2D-low CD8+ T cells sorted from blood. The chain uses TRBV13 and TRBJ2-1; D call uncertain. CDR3 in amino acids: CASSSPDNNEQFF. The CDR3 nucleotides read TGTGCCAGCAGCTCCCCCGACAACAATGAGCAGTTCTTC.